In this sample, the clone carrying this TCR beta chain turned up many times. The data are from a study of spatial heterogeneity in lung cancer. In the study overall: Sequenced were any available follow-up PBMC samples, which had been obtained a median of roughly 2 years after resection.

Documented time point: blood at routine non-recurrence follow-up after resection. Sequencing of whole RNA from tumor, nontumor lung or frozen PBMC involved no sorting. MiXCR, applied by TCRdb to the 5' RACE reads, yields one record per CDR3 protein. Of around 110,000 distinct CDR3 sequences detected, roughly an eighth appear once; the ten largest clones hold around a sixth. Germline V CDR1 and CDR2: SGHNT, YYREEE (reference sequence). V lost 4 bases and J 1 base, leaving 11 bases between the germline ends. CDR3 length: 14 amino acids. The source material was PBMCs, sampled at follow-up. This chain connects TRBV5-4 to TRBJ1-1; tentatively, D is TRBD1 (6 bases). This TCR was sampled from a male donor with early-stage non-small cell lung cancer. CDR3 DNA sequence: TGTGCCAGCAGCCCAGACAGGAGGAACACTGAAGCTTTCTTT. Its translation: CASSPDRRNTEAFF.